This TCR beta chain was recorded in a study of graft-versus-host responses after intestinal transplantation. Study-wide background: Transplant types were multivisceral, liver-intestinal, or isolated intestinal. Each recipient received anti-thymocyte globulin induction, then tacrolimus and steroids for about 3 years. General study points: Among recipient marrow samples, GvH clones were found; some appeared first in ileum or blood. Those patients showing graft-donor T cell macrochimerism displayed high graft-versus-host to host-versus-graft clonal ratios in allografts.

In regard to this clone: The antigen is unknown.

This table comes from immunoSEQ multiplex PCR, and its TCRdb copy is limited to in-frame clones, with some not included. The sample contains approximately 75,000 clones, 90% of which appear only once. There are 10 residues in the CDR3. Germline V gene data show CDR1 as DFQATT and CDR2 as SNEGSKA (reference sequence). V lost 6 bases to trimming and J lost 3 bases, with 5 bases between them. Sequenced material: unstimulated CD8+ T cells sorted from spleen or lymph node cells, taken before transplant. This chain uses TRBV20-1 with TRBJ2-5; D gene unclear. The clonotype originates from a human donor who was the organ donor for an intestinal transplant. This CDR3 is CSAQEETQYF. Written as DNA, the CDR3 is TGCAGTGCCCAGGAAGAGACCCAGTACTTC.